This T cell receptor beta chain was obtained from a study of cytomegalovirus exposure and HLA in healthy donors. Study-level points and caveats: Later on, an analysis tied 15,000 to 20,000 TCR beta sequences to HLA alleles at 0.05 false discovery rate. Later analysis suggested links between common viral pathogens and several top significant clusters. Earlier results showed most TCR beta V segments being productive about 87% or about 30% of the time.

The germline CDR1 and CDR2 sequences are SGHTA and FQGTGA. V shed 2 bases and J shed 9 bases, with 8 bases lying between them. This CDR3 comprises 12 residues. PCR used 60 Vbeta primers and 13 Jbeta primers. The table came from immunoSEQ multiplex PCR; TCRdb's copy has only in-frame clones and leaves some out. The sample contains under 150,000 clones, 75% to 80% of which appear only once. This clone was picked up one time. Its antigen remains unknown. Sequencing input: PBMCs. This chain uses TRBV7-3 with TRBJ2-1; D may be TRBD1 (5 bases). This TCR was recovered from a man between 40 and 49 years old in good health and CMV-seropositive. CDR3 in amino acids: CASSLDGAEQFF. The CDR3 DNA reads TGTGCCAGCAGCTTAGATGGGGCTGAGCAGTTCTTC.